This T cell receptor beta chain was observed in a study of blood T cell repertoires in COVID-19. Using immunoSEQ multiplex PCR, the repertoire was profiled, and TCRdb retains in-frame clones only, with some absent. The sample includes 250,000 to 300,000 clones, roughly 90% of them seen just once. Losses at the gene ends were 3 bases for V and 7 bases for J; bases not matched to a gene: 7. This CDR3 has 13 residues. CDR1 DFQATT and CDR2 SNEGSKA come from the germline V gene (reference sequence). The receptor's source is a woman aged 30 to 39 with COVID-19, enrolled during active disease. The chain carries TRBV20-1 and TRBJ2-3; TRBD2 aligns across 7 bases. The sample consisted of peripheral blood. The CDR3: CSASEIAGNTQYF. The CDR3 DNA reads TGCAGTGCTAGTGAAATAGCGGGTAATACGCAGTATTTT.